This T cell receptor beta chain originates from a study of PD-L1 blockade in urothelial cancer. Study-level background: As for prior chemotherapy regimens, patients had received 0 to 3. When blood samples were assessed, the median T cell count was some 130,000.

Profiling relied on immunoSEQ multiplex PCR, and the TCRdb table lists in-frame clones only, not all of them. The sample has roughly 100,000 clones; roughly 85% are singletons. This clone has just one count. Time point noted: peripheral blood 6 weeks after treatment start. Sequenced here: PBMCs, sampled around atezolizumab (anti-PD-L1) treatment. The source is a man between 65 and 79 years old with urothelial cancer.

CDR3 residues: CASSPQGGAYEQYF. The CDR3 DNA reads as TGTGCCAGCAGCCCCCAGGGGGGTGCCTACGAGCAGTACTTC. The V gene is TRBV7-9, the J gene TRBJ2-7; possibly TRBD1 for D (7 bases). This CDR3 has 14 residues. Germline V lookup: CDR1 SEHNR, CDR2 FQNEAQ (reference sequence). Trimming removed 5 bases at V and 2 bases at J, with 13 bases between.